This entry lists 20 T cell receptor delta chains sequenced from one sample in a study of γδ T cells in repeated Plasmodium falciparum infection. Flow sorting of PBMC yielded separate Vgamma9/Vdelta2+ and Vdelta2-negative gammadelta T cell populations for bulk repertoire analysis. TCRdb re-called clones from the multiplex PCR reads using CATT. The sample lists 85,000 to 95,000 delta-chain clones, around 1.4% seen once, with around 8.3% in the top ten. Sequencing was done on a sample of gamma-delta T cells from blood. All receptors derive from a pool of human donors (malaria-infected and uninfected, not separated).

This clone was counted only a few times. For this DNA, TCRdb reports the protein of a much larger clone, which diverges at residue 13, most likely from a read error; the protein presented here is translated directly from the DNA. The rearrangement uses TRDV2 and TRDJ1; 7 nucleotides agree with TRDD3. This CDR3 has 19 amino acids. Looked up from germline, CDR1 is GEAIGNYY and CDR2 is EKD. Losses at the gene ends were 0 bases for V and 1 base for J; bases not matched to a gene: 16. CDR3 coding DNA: TGTGCCTGTGACACCGTAGGGCTGGGGGCACATTCTTCCACCGATAAACTCATCTTT. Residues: CACDTVGLGAHSSTDKLIF.

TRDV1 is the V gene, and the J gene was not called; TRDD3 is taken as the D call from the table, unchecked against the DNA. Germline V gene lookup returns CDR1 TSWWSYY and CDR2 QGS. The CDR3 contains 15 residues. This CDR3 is CALGGLLGCPGRLIF. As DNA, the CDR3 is TGTGCTCTTGGGGGATTACTGGGTTGCCCGGGGAGGCTCATCTTT.

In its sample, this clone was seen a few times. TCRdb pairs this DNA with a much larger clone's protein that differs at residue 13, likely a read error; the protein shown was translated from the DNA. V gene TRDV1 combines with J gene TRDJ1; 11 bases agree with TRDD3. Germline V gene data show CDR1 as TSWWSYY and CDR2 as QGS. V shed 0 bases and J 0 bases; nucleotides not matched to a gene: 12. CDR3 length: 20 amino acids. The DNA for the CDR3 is TGTGCTCTTGGGGAACTTCGGTGGTGGGGGATACGCCTGTACACCGATAAACTCATCTTT. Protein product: CALGELRWWGIRLYTDKLIF.

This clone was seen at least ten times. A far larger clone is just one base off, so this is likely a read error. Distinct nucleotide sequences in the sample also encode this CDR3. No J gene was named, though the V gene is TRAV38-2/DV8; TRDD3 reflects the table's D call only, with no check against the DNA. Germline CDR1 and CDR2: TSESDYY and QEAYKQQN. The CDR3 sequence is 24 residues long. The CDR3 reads CAYRSGPSYDYWGILKGYTDKLIF. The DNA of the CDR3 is TGTGCTTATAGGAGCGGGCCTTCCTACGACTACTGGGGGATACTGAAGGGGTACACCGATAAGCTCATCTTT.

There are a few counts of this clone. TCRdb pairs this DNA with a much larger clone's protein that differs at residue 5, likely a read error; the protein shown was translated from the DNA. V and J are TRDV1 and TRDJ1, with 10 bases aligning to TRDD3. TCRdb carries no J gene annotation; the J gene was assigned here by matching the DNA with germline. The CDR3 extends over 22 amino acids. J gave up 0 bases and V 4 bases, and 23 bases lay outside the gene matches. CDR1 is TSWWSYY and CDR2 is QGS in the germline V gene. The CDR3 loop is CALGGPPLPTWGIWVDTDKLIF. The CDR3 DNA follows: TGTGCTCTTGGGGGACCCCCTCTCCCAACCTGGGGGATATGGGTGGACACCGATAAACTCATCTTT.

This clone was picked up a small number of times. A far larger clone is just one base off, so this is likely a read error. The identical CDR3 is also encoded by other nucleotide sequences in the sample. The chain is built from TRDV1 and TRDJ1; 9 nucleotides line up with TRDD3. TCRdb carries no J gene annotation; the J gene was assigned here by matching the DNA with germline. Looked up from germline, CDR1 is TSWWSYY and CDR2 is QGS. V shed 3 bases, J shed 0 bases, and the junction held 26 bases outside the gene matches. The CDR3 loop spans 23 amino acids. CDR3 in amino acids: CALGDPLGPTKSTGGLNTDKLIF. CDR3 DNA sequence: TGTGCTCTTGGGGATCCGCTGGGTCCTACAAAATCTACTGGGGGACTAAACACCGATAAACTCATCTTT.

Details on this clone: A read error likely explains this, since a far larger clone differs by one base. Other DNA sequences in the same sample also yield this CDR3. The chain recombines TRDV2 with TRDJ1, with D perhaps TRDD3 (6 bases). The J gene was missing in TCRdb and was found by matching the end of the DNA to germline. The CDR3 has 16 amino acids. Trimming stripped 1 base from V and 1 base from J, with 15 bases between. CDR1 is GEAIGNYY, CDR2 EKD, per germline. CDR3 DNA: TGTGCCTGTGACACGGGGATTTACAGGATCACCGATAAACTCATCTTT. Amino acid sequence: CACDTGIYRITDKLIF.

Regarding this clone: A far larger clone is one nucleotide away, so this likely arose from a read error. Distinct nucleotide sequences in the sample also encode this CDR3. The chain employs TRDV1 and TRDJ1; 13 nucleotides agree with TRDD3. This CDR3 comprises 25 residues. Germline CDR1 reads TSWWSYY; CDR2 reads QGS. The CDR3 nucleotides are TGTGCCCTTGGGGAACTACAGTCTTCCTACACAAAAACTGGGGGATACGCGTCCTCCCCCGATAAACTCATCTTC. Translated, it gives CALGELQSSYTKTGGYASSPDKLIF.

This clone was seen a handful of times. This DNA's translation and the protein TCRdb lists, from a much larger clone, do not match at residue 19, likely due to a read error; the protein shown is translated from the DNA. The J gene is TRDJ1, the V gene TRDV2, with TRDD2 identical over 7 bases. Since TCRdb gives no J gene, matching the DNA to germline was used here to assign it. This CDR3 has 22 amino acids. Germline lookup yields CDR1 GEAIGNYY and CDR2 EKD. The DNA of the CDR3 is TGTGCCTGTGACACCGTCTTCCTAAGCCCTACTGGCCCCCGGGCGGACACCGATAGACTCATCTTT. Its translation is CACDTVFLSPTGPRADTDRLIF.

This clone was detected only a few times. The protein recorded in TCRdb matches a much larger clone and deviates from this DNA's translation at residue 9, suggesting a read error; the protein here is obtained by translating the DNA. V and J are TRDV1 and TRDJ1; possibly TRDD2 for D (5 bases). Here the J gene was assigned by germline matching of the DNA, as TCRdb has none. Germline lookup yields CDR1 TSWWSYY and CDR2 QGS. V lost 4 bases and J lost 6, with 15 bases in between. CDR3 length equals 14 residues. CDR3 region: CALGVPSWAYKLIF. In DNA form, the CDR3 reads TGTGCTCTTGGGGTCCCTTCGTGGGCCTATAAACTCATCTTT.

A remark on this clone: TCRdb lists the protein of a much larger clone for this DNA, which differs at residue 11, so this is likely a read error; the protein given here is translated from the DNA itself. DNA for the CDR3: TGTGCTCTTGGGGAACGGCCTGGGTCGGCCCGCCATGTAACCGATAAACTCATCTTT. As protein: CALGERPGSARHVTDKLIF. This chain uses TRDV1 with TRDJ1, with a possible D match to TRDD3 (5 bases). As TCRdb names no J gene, one was assigned here on the basis of a DNA match to germline. Germline CDR1 TSWWSYY, CDR2 QGS. The CDR3 totals 19 residues. V was trimmed by 1 base and J by 2 bases, leaving 23 bases between them.

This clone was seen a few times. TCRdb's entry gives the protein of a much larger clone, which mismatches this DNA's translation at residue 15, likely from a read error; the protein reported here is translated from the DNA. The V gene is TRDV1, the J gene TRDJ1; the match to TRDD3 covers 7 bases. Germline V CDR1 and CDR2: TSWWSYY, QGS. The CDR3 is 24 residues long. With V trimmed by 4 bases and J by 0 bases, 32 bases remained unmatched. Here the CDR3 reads CALGVVRSWLRVGIIFWYTDKLIF. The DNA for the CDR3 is TGTGCTCTTGGGGTCGTACGCTCTTGGCTCCGGGTGGGGATAATATTCTGGTACACCGATAAACTCATCTTT.

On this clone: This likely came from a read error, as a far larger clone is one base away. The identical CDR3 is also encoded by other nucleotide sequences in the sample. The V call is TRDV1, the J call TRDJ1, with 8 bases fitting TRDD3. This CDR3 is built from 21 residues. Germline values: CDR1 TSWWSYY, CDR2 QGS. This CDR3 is CALGGLYWGPRQKWYTDKLIF. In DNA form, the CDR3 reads TGTGCTCTTGGGGGCCTATACTGGGGGCCTCGGCAGAAATGGTACACCGATAAACTCATCTTC.

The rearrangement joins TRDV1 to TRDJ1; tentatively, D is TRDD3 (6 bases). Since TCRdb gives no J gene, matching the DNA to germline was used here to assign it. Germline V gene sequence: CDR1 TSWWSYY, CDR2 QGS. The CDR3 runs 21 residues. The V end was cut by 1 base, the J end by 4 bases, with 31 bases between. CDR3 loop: CALGEPAIRNQDWVKIDKLIF. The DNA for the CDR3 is TGTGCTCTTGGGGAACCCGCGATCAGAAACCAAGACTGGGTGAAGATCGATAAACTCATCTTT.

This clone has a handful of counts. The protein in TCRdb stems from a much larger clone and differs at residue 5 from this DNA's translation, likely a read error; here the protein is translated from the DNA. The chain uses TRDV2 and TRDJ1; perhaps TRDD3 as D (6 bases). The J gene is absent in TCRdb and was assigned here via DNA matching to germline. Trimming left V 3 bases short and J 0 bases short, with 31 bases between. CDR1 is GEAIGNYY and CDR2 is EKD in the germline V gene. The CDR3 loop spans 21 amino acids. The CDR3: CACDAGIYALGTQRYTDKLIF. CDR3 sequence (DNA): TGTGCCTGTGACGCCGGAATCTACGCGCTGGGGACTCAGAGGTACACCGATAAACTCATCTTT.

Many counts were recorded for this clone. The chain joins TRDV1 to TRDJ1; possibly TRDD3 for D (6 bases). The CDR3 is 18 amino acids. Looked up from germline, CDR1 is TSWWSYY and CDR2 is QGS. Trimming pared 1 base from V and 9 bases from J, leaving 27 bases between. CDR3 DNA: TGTGCTCTTGGGGAACCGAGGGGATTCGTCGGGTATGACCGTGAACTCATCTTT. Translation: CALGEPRGFVGYDRELIF.

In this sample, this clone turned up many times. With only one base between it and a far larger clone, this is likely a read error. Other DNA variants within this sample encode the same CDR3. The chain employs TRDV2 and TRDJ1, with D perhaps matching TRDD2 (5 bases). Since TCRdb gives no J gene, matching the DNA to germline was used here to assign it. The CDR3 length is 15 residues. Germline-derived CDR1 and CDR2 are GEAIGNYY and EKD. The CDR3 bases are TGTGCCTGTGACCCTCTACTCCTAAGGGCCGACAAACTCATCTTT. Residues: CACDPLLLRADKLIF.

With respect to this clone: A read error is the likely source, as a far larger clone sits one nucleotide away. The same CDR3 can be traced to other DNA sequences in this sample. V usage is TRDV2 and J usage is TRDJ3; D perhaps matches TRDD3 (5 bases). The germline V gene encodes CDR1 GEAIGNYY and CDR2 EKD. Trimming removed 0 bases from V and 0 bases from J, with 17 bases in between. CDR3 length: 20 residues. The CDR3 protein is CACDTGGLVDGSWDTRQMFF. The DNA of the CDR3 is TGTGCCTGTGACACCGGGGGCCTGGTCGACGGCTCCTGGGACACCCGACAGATGTTTTTC.

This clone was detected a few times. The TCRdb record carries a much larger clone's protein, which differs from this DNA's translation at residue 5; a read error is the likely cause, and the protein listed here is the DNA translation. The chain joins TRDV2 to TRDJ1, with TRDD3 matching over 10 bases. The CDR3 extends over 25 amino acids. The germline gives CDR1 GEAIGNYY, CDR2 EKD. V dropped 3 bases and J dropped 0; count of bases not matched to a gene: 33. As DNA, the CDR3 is TGTGCCTGTGACTCCCTTTCCTCCCTCGGCCGTGTACTGGGGGATCCGAAGCCTTACACCGATAAACTCATCTTT. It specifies CACDSLSSLGRVLGDPKPYTDKLIF.

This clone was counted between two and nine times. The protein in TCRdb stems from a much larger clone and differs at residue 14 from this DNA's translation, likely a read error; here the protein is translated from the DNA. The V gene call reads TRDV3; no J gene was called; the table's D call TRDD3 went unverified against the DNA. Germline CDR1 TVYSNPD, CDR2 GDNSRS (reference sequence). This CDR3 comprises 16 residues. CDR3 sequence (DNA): TGTGCCTTCACCCGCTCCCCACGAGGGATACCCGATAAACCCATCTTT. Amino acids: CAFTRSPRGIPDKPIF.